This is a list of T cell receptor beta chains from one sample in a study of shared clonotypes between healthy human individuals. The repertoire was sequenced with immunoSEQ multiplex PCR; TCRdb's copy has only in-frame clones and lacks some. The sample consists of about 1.5 million clones, 95% to 99% of them appearing once. Material for sequencing was naive CD4+ T cells sorted from blood. These receptors were obtained from a man between 25 and 39 years old in good health. CDR3s include the opening cysteine and the closing phenylalanine or tryptophan.

v_gene: TRBV10-1; len: 16; j_gene: TRBJ2-1; CDR3aa: CASSEYGAEAYNEQFF
v_gene: TRBV19; len: 14; j_gene: TRBJ2-3; CDR3aa: CASSIYRGADTQYF
v_gene: TRBV4-2; len: 13; j_gene: TRBJ2-1; CDR3aa: CASCDGDRNEQFF
v_gene: TRBV30; len: 15; j_gene: TRBJ2-3; CDR3aa: CACQLPGQLGDTQYF
v_gene: TRBV30; len: 17; j_gene: TRBJ2-1; CDR3aa: CAWSSQDHGSSYNEQFF
v_gene: TRBV7-6; len: 13; j_gene: TRBJ1-5; CDR3aa: CASSPGGNQPQHF
v_gene: TRBV10-2; len: 12; j_gene: TRBJ2-5; CDR3aa: CASSEVQETQYF
v_gene: TRBV5-1; len: 15; j_gene: TRBJ2-2; CDR3aa: CASSSSGKNTGELFF
v_gene: TRBV5-4; len: 17; j_gene: TRBJ2-1; CDR3aa: CASSLVVGRLTYNEQFF
v_gene: TRBV5-1; len: 15; j_gene: TRBJ1-1; CDR3aa: CASSFQTGTNTEAFF
v_gene: TRBV5-1; len: 12; j_gene: TRBJ1-2; CDR3aa: CASSLAGDGYTF
v_gene: TRBV5-8; len: 16; j_gene: TRBJ1-1; CDR3aa: CASSLGRILMNTEAFF
v_gene: TRBV28; len: 15; j_gene: TRBJ2-7; CDR3aa: CASCSAKVHSHEQYF
v_gene: TRBV27; len: 13; j_gene: TRBJ2-5; CDR3aa: CASSPGREETQYF
v_gene: TRBV19; len: 13; j_gene: TRBJ2-1; CDR3aa: CASSGTSGRQGVF
v_gene: TRBV5-4; len: 17; j_gene: TRBJ1-3; CDR3aa: CASSLEPGVSSGNTIYF
v_gene: TRBV18; len: 13; j_gene: TRBJ1-4; CDR3aa: CASSPREGEKLFF
v_gene: TRBV4-1; len: 18; j_gene: TRBJ2-7; CDR3aa: CASSQVGLGQTLSYEQYF
v_gene: TRBV18; len: 13; j_gene: TRBJ2-7; CDR3aa: CASSPDRVGEQYF
v_gene: TRBV4-1; len: 15; j_gene: TRBJ2-1; CDR3aa: CASSQEARGPREQFF
v_gene: TRBV2; len: 13; j_gene: TRBJ1-1; CDR3aa: CASSAIGGTEAFF
v_gene: TRBV7-2; len: 11; j_gene: TRBJ2-7; CDR3aa: CASSGDYEQYF
v_gene: TRBV25-1; len: 14; j_gene: TRBJ2-5; CDR3aa: CASSELWPQETQYF
v_gene: TRBV27; len: 13; j_gene: TRBJ2-7; CDR3aa: CASSTPGPSEQYF
v_gene: TRBV5-1; len: 14; j_gene: TRBJ1-2; CDR3aa: CASSPQGVNYGYTF
v_gene: TRBV5-5; len: 15; j_gene: TRBJ2-1; CDR3aa: CASSLLLVNYNEQFF
v_gene: TRBV9; len: 14; j_gene: TRBJ2-7; CDR3aa: CASSVEARAYEQYF
v_gene: TRBV5-4; len: 15; j_gene: TRBJ2-5; CDR3aa: CASSGGTGIQETQYF
v_gene: TRBV27; len: 15; j_gene: TRBJ2-3; CDR3aa: CASSLVSAYTDTQYF
v_gene: TRBV6-1; len: 14; j_gene: TRBJ2-4; CDR3aa: CASSDASRKNIQYF
v_gene: TRBV14; len: 14; j_gene: TRBJ2-4; CDR3aa: CASSQVGRGNIQYF
v_gene: TRBV12-2; len: 14; j_gene: TRBJ1-3; CDR3aa: CASRTRDSGNTIYF
v_gene: TRBV6-5; len: 14; j_gene: TRBJ1-5; CDR3aa: CASRLGQGYQPQHF
v_gene: TRBV5-1; len: 13; j_gene: TRBJ2-7; CDR3aa: CASSLVAGGEQYF
v_gene: TRBV18; len: 12; j_gene: TRBJ2-5; CDR3aa: CASSPLGGTQYF
v_gene: TRBV6-6; len: 11; j_gene: TRBJ1-2; CDR3aa: CASSYVGGYTF
v_gene: TRBV30; len: 16; j_gene: TRBJ2-3; CDR3aa: CAWSVGGGPGTDTQYF
v_gene: TRBV9; len: 15; j_gene: TRBJ2-3; CDR3aa: CASSVSSGLKDTQYF
v_gene: TRBV5-1; len: 19; j_gene: TRBJ2-5; CDR3aa: CASSLVIGSPRRDEETQYF
v_gene: TRBV29-1; len: 14; j_gene: TRBJ2-3; CDR3aa: CSVGLVSNSDTQYF
v_gene: TRBV7-9; len: 17; j_gene: TRBJ2-1; CDR3aa: CASSSRTSGSAINEQFF
v_gene: TRBV2; len: 16; j_gene: TRBJ2-2; CDR3aa: CASSEFLAQGVGELFF
v_gene: TRBV2; len: 13; j_gene: TRBJ2-3; CDR3aa: CASSGLAADTQYF
v_gene: TRBV7-2; len: 17; j_gene: TRBJ2-7; CDR3aa: CASSLEGWGHASYEQYF
v_gene: TRBV10-2; len: 12; j_gene: TRBJ2-7; CDR3aa: CATGPGDYEQYF
v_gene: TRBV6-7; len: 16; j_gene: TRBJ2-1; CDR3aa: CASSYPGTAGGNEQFF
v_gene: TRBV7-2; len: 14; j_gene: TRBJ2-7; CDR3aa: CASSLDGASYEQYF
v_gene: TRBV19; len: 18; j_gene: TRBJ2-6; CDR3aa: CASSILAGGPSGANVLTF
v_gene: TRBV18; len: 15; j_gene: TRBJ1-2; CDR3aa: CASSPGGSANYGYTF
v_gene: TRBV5-1; len: 17; j_gene: TRBJ2-6; CDR3aa: CASSLARGSSGANVLTF